Below, 11 T cell receptor beta chains from the same sample are listed, as sequenced in a study of long-term antiretroviral therapy in people with HIV. Runs used v3.0 of the immunoSEQ assay and were done at survey level. Libraries were prepared by immunoSEQ multiplex PCR; TCRdb keeps only in-frame clonotypes and omits some of them. The top ten clones hold approximately 1.4% of a sample with over 15,000 clones, 85% to 95% of them seen once. The sample here was unsorted PBMCs, taken around 10 years after starting antiretroviral therapy. The receptors derive from a man in his thirties or forties with HIV.

The gene calls are TRBV5-1 and TRBJ2-7, with 11 positions matching TRBD1. With 0 bases clipped from V and 5 bases from J, the junction kept 4 bases outside the gene matches. The CDR3 extends over 15 amino acids. Germline V CDR1 and CDR2: SGHRS, YFSETQ. The CDR3 loop reads CASSLDGTGGDEQYF. CDR3 nucleotides: TGCGCCAGCAGCTTGGACGGGACAGGGGGGGACGAGCAGTACTTC.

This chain links TRBV25-1 with TRBJ1-6; 9 nucleotides agree with TRBD1. CDR3 length equals 17 residues. The junction had 10 bases not matched to a gene; V was cut back by 1 base and J by 9 bases. Germline CDR1 MGHDK, CDR2 SYGVNS. The CDR3 DNA reads as TGTGCCAGCAGTGAATTCTGGGGACAGGGTTTCGGTTCACCCCTCCACTTT. This sequence encodes CASSEFWGQGFGSPLHF.

This chain connects TRBV10-2 to TRBJ1-5; 8 positions agree with TRBD1. The J segment lost 7 bases and the V segment lost 4 bases, leaving 6 bases of the junction unmatched. Per the germline V gene, CDR1 is WSHSY and CDR2 is SAAADI. This CDR3 comprises 14 residues. The DNA for the CDR3 is TGCGCCAGCAGTGGACAGGGGTCTGGGCAGCCCCAGCATTTT. Protein sequence: CASSGQGSGQPQHF.

This rearrangement joins TRBV10-3 to TRBJ2-6; D ambiguous. Per the germline V gene, CDR1 is ENHRY and CDR2 is SYGVKD. This CDR3 has 16 residues. V shed 6 bases and J shed 4 bases, with 16 bases lying between them. CDR3 sequence: CAISSSISGGANVLTF. The CDR3 DNA is TGTGCCATCAGCTCGTCGATCTCTGGCGGGGCCAACGTCCTGACTTTC.

The V gene is TRBV11-2, the J gene TRBJ2-6; D might be TRBD1 or TRBD2, each matching 5 bases. The CDR3 spans 13 residues. Trimming shortened V by 9 bases and J by 2 bases, and 8 bases separated the two germline ends. Germline CDR1 is SGHAT and CDR2 is FQNNGV. The CDR3, as DNA: TGTGCCAGTAGGGGAGCTGGGGCCAACGTCCTGACTTTC. Translated, it gives CASRGAGANVLTF.

The rearrangement links TRBV6-1 to TRBJ2-6; D perhaps matches TRBD1 (5 bases). CDR1 MNHNS and CDR2 SASEGT come from the germline V gene. The CDR3 sequence is 17 residues long. Trimming removed 3 bases at V and 0 bases at J, with 12 bases between. The CDR3 region has the DNA TGTGCCAGCAGTGACAGGGTCAGGAACTCTGGGGCCAACGTCCTGACTTTC. This sequence encodes CASSDRVRNSGANVLTF.

This sequence joins TRBV5-1 and TRBJ2-7; 7 bases match TRBD2. The CDR3 has 15 residues. CDR1 SGHRS and CDR2 YFSETQ come from the germline V gene. The V and J ends lost 0 bases and 3 bases, in that order; junction bases with no gene match: 6. CDR3 sequence: CASSLGAGENYEQYF. CDR3 sequence (DNA): TGCGCCAGCAGCTTGGGGGCGGGGGAGAACTACGAGCAGTACTTC.

This chain's CDR3 is CASSWPTGPSGNTIYF. The CDR3 DNA sequence: TGTGCCAGCAGCTGGCCGACAGGGCCCTCTGGAAACACCATATATTTT. V is TRBV2 and J is TRBJ1-3, with TRBD1 identical over 7 bases. This CDR3 region has 16 residues. With 6 bases clipped from V and 0 bases from J, the junction kept 8 bases outside the gene matches. Germline V CDR1 and CDR2: SNHLY, FYNNEI.

This clone has only one observation. The CDR3 spells CASAVAGANEKLFF. CDR3 nucleotides: TGCGCCAGCGCCGTCGCAGGGGCTAATGAAAAACTGTTTTTT. J is TRBJ1-4 and V is TRBV5-1; perhaps TRBD1 as D (6 bases). Deletions cut 7 bases from V and 3 bases from J, with 13 bases between. This CDR3 has 14 amino acids. In germline, CDR1 is SGHRS, CDR2 YFSETQ.

The gene calls are TRBV7-9 and TRBJ2-7, with 10 bases identical to TRBD1. This CDR3 has 15 residues. J was trimmed by 2 bases and V by 5 bases; bases with no gene match: 6. Germline V gene sequence: CDR1 SEHNR, CDR2 FQNEAQ (reference sequence). CDR3 coding DNA: TGTGCCAGCAGCCAGACCGGGACAGGGGCCTACGAGCAGTACTTC. Its translation: CASSQTGTGAYEQYF.

The chain links TRBV10-3 to TRBJ2-5, with D hard to call. The CDR3 loop spans 13 amino acids. Trimming removed 3 bases from V and 4 bases from J, with 9 bases in between. Germline lookup yields CDR1 ENHRY and CDR2 SYGVKD. CDR3 amino acids: CAISDGRGETQYF. The CDR3 nucleotides read TGTGCCATCAGTGATGGGCGAGGAGAGACCCAGTACTTC.